These T cell receptor beta chains were read from a single sample in a study of CD8 T cells in ankylosing spondylitis. Each CDR3 protein is one row after TCRdb ran MiXCR on the 5' RACE reads. The table has approximately 500,000 distinct CDR3 sequences, about 13% seen once. The specimen sequenced was blood, either unsorted or a sorted T cell fraction (not recorded which). These receptors all come from a male donor with ankylosing spondylitis. Both conserved end residues are part of each CDR3. D genes are given only for firm matches. The size field is filled for only some rows; it gives once, few, many or a size class.

clone_size cdr3_length j_call v_call d_call cdr3_nt cdr3_aa
few 16 TRBJ2-3 TRBV7-8 . TGTGCCAGCAGCTTGACCAGACTAGGAATCACAGATACGCAGTATTTT CASSLTRLGITDTQYF
few 18 TRBJ2-2 TRBV5-1 TRBD1 TGCGCCAGCAGCCGAAAGACAGGGAGTCTGGAGAACACCGGGGAGCTGTTTTTT CASSRKTGSLENTGELFF
. 14 TRBJ2-1 TRBV6-1 . TGTGCCAGCCGTCAGGGACTCTTTGACAATGAGCAGTTCTTC CASRQGLFDNEQFF
. 13 TRBJ2-2 TRBV20-1 . TGCAGTGGGCGGGACACGAACACCGGGGAGCTGTTTTTT CSGRDTNTGELFF
few 16 TRBJ2-2 TRBV5-1 TRBD2 TGCGCCAGCAGCTTTATTAGCGGGGGAAACACCGGGGAGCTGTTTTTT CASSFISGGNTGELFF
many 17 TRBJ2-3 TRBV4-1 . TGCGCCAGCAGCCAAGAAATCCCCGTCAGGGGTCCGGTTACGCAGTATTTT CASSQEIPVRGPVTQYF
few 16 TRBJ2-5 TRBV27 TRBD1 TGTGCCAGCAGTTCACTCTGGACAGGGCGAGGGGAGACCCAGTACTTC CASSSLWTGRGETQYF
. 12 TRBJ2-7 TRBV6-5 . TGTGCCAGCAGTCCCCTCCCGAGCGAGCAGTACTTC CASSPLPSEQYF
. 17 TRBJ2-3 TRBV4-2 . TGTGCCAGCAGCCAAGATAGGGCAGCGACTGGCACAGATACGCAGTATTTT CASSQDRAATGTDTQYF
. 17 TRBJ2-7 TRBV5-5 TRBD2 TGTGCCAGCAGCTTGGAGGGACTAGCGGGGACTGATTACGAGCAGTACTTC CASSLEGLAGTDYEQYF
few 16 TRBJ1-5 TRBV29-1 . TGCAGCGTTGGCGTAGGGGGAGAGTCTAGCAATCAGCCCCAGCATTTT CSVGVGGESSNQPQHF
few 13 TRBJ1-1 TRBV9 . TGTGCCAGCAGCGTAGTCAGGAACACTGAAGCTTTCTTT CASSVVRNTEAFF
. 13 TRBJ1-1 TRBV20-1 . TGCAGTGCTAGAGACCACCGACAGAGCAAAGCTTTCTTT CSARDHRQSKAFF
many 16 TRBJ2-1 TRBV29-1 . TGCAGCGTTGAAGATCAGGGAGCGGAATTTTACAATGAGCAGTTCTTC CSVEDQGAEFYNEQFF
many 10 TRBJ2-1 TRBV20-1 . TGCAGTGCTGCCGACAATGAGCAGTTCTTC CSAADNEQFF
. 15 TRBJ1-5 TRBV12-3/TRBV12-4 . TGTGCCAGCGGGCCTTCGGGGGGGCCCAATCAGCCCCAGCATTTT CASGPSGGPNQPQHF